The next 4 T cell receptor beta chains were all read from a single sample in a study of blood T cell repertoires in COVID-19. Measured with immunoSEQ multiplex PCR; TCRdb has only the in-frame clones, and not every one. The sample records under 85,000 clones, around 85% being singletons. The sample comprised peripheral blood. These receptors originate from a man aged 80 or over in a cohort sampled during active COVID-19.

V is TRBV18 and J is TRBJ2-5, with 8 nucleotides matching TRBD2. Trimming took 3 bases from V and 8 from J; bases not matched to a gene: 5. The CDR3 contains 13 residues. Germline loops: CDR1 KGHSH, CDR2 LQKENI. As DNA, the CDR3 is TGTGCCAGCTCACCGGTTCGGGAGGGAACCCAGTACTTC. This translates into CASSPVREGTQYF.

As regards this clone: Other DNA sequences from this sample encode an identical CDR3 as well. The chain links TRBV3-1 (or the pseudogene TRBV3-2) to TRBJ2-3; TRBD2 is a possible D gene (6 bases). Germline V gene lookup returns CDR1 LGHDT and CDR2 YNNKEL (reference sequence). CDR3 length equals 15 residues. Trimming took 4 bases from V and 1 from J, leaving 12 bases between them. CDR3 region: CASSLTGDRTDTQYF. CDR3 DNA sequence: TGTGCCAGCAGCCTTACGGGGGACCGCACAGATACGCAGTATTTT.

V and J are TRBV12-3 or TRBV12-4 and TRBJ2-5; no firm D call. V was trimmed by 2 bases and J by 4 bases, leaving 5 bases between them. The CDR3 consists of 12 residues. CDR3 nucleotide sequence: TGTGCCAGCAGTTTATTCCGAGAGACCCAGTACTTC. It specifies CASSLFRETQYF.

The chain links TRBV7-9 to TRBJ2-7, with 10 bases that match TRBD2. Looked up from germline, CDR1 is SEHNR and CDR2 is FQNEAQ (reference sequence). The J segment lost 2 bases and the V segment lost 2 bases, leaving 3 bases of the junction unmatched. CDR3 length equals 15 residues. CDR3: CASSLRTSGTYEQYF. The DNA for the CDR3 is TGTGCCAGCAGCTTAAGGACTAGCGGCACCTACGAGCAGTACTTC.